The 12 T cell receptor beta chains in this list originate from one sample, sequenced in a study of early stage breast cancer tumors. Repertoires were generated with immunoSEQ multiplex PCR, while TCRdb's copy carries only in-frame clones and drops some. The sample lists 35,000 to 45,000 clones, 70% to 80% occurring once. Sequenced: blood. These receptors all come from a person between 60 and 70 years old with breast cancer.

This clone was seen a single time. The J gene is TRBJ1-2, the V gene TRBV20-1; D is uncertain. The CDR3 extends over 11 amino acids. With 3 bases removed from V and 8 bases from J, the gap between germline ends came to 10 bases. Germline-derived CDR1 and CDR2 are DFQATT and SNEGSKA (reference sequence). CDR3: CSAREVSGYTF. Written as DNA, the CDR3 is TGCAGTGCTAGGGAGGTGAGCGGCTACACCTTC.

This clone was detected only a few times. Here the CDR3 reads CASRSTGPVLRQYF. The CDR3 DNA reads as TGTGCCAGCAGGTCAACGGGACCCGTTTTGAGGCAGTACTTC. The chain carries TRBV28 and TRBJ2-7; D may match TRBD1 or TRBD2 (5 bases each). Between the trimmed V and J ends, which lost 6 bases and 9 bases, there was a span of 21 bases. The CDR3 contains 14 residues. Germline CDR1 reads MDHEN; CDR2 reads SYDVKM.

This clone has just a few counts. The CDR3 bases are TGTGCCAGCACCCCTACACCGCAGGGGAGGGTAGCTTTCTTT. Translated: CASTPTPQGRVAFF. V and J are TRBV11-2 and TRBJ1-1; TRBD1 is a possible D gene (6 bases). Germline CDR1 and CDR2: SGHAT and FQNNGV. Trimming stripped 7 bases from V and 10 bases from J, with 22 bases between. This CDR3 is built from 14 residues.

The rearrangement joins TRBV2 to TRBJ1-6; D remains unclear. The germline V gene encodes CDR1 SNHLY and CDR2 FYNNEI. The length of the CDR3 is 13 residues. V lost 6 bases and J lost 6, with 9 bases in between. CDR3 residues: CASRSSLNSPLHF. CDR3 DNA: TGTGCCAGCAGATCGAGCCTTAATTCACCCCTCCACTTT.

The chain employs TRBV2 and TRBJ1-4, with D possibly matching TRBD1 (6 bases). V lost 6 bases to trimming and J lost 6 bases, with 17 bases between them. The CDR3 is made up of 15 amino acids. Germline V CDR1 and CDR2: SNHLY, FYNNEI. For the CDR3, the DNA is TGTGCCAGCAGCCATGCGGGGGGCGCCGATGAAAAACTGTTTTTT. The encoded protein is CASSHAGGADEKLFF.

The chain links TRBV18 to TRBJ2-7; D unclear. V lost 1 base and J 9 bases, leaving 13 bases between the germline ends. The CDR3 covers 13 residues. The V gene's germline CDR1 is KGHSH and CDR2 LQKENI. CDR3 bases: TGTGCCAGCTCACCACAGGGTTCCCAGGTGCAGTACTTC. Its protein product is CASSPQGSQVQYF.

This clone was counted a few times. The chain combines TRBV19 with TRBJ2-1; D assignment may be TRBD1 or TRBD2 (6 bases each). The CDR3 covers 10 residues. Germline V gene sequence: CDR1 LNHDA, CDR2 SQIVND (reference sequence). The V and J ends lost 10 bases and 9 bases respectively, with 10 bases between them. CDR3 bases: TGTGCCACGGGGGCGCTTGAGCAGTTCTTC. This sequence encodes CATGALEQFF.

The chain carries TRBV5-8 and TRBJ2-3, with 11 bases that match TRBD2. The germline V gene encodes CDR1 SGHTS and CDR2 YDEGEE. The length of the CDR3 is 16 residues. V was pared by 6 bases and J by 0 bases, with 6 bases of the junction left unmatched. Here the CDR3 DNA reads TGTGCCAGCATCCTGGGGACTAGCGGAAGCACAGATACGCAGTATTTT. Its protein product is CASILGTSGSTDTQYF. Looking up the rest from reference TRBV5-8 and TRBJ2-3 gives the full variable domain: EAGVTQSPTHLIKTRGQQATLRCSPISGHTSVYWYQQALGLGLQFLLWYDEGEERNRGNFPPRFSGRQFPNYSSELNVNALELEDSALYLCASILGTSGSTDTQYFGPGTRLTVL.

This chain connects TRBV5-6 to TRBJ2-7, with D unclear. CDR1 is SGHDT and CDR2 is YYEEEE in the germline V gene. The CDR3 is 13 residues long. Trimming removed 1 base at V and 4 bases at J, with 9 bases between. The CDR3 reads CASSLKDLYEQYF. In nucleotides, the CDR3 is TGTGCCAGCAGCTTGAAAGATCTGTACGAGCAGTACTTC.

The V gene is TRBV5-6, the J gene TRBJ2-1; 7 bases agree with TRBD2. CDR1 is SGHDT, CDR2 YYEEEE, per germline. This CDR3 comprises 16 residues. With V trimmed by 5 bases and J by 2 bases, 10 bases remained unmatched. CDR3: CASSFGYGRPYNEQFF. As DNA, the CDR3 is TGTGCCAGCAGTTTCGGCTACGGGAGGCCCTACAATGAGCAGTTCTTC.

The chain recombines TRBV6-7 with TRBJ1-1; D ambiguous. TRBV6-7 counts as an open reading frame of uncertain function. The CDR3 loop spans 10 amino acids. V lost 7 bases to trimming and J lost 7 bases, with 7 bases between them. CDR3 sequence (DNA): TGTGCCAGCACCTTGTTTGAAGCTTTCTTT. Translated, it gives CASTLFEAFF.

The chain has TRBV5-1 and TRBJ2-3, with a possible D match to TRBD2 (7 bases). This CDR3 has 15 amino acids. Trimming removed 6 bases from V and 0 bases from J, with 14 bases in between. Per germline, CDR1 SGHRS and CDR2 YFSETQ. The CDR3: CASKGGDTSTDTQYF. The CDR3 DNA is TGCGCCAGCAAAGGGGGGGATACTAGCACAGATACGCAGTATTTT.